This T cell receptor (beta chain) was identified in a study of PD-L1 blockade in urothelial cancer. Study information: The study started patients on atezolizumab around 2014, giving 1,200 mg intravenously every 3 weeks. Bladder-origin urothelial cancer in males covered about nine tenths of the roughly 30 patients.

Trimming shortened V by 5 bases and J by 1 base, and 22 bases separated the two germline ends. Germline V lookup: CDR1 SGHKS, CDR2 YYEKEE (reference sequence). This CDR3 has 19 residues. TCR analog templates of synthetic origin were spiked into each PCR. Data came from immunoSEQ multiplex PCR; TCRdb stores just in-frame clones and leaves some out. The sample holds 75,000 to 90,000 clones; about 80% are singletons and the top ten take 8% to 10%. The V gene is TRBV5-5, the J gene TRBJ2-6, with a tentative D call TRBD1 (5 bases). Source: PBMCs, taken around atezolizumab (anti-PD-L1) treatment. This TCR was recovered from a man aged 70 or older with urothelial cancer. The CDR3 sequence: CASRSTDRWGISGANVLTF. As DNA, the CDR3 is TGTGCCAGCAGGTCCACAGATCGCTGGGGCATTTCTGGGGCCAACGTCCTGACTTTC.